This T cell receptor (beta chain) appears in the sequencing data of a study of blood T cell repertoires in COVID-19. Under the authors' procedure: Nucleated cell counts were estimated from reference gene primer amplification. The table came from immunoSEQ multiplex PCR; TCRdb's copy has only in-frame clones and leaves some out. V, J and clone size are taken as reported in that table, and D and trimming were inferred from the DNA itself. The sample holds 400,000 or so clones, around 87% seen once. CDR3 length equals 15 residues. Per the germline V gene, CDR1 is SGHRS and CDR2 is YFSETQ. Germline trimming cut 0 bases from V and 6 bases from J; bases unmatched to any gene: 3.

The specimen sequenced was peripheral blood. This TCR was recovered from a human donor in a cohort sampled during active COVID-19. The V call is TRBV5-1, the J call TRBJ2-1; 10 bases are shared with TRBD2. In DNA form, the CDR3 reads TGCGCCAGCAGCTTGGCCTTAGCGGGAGGCAATGAGCAGTTCTTC. Its protein product is CASSLALAGGNEQFF.